This entry is about one T cell receptor (beta chain). Its target is not known. This sample is drawn from a study of T-cell reconstitution after alpha-beta-depleted transplantation in children. The CDR3 is made up of 12 amino acids. V dropped 8 bases and J dropped 7 bases, with 14 bases sitting between them. Germline loops: CDR1 SNHLY, CDR2 FYNNEI. Unique molecular identifiers were used to barcode this TCRbeta library. Each CDR3 protein is one row after TCRdb ran MiXCR on the PCR reads. The data hold approximately 1,000,000 distinct CDR3 sequences, with about 31% observed a single time. The study, taken as a whole, reports: After transplant, at about two months, alpha-beta T cells were reportedly derived from several hundred expanded graft clones.

The specimen comprised PBMCs, mostly from graft donor cells, sampled 360 days after TCRalphabeta/CD19-depleted stem cell transplant. The V and J genes are TRBV2 and TRBJ1-1; D ambiguous. This TCR derives from a boy in the first two years of life who had a stem cell transplant for SCID, so the T cells may come from the graft donor. CDR3 protein: CASLQWADEAFF. CDR3 sequence (DNA): TGTGCCAGCCTCCAATGGGCAGATGAAGCTTTCTTT. Filled out from reference TRBV2 and TRBJ1-1, the complete variable domain reads EPEVTQTPSHQVTQMGQEVILRCVPISNHLYFYWYRQILGQKVEFLVSFYNNEISEKSEIFDDQFSVERPDGSNFTLKIRSTKLEDSAMYFCASLQWADEAFFGQGTRLTVV.